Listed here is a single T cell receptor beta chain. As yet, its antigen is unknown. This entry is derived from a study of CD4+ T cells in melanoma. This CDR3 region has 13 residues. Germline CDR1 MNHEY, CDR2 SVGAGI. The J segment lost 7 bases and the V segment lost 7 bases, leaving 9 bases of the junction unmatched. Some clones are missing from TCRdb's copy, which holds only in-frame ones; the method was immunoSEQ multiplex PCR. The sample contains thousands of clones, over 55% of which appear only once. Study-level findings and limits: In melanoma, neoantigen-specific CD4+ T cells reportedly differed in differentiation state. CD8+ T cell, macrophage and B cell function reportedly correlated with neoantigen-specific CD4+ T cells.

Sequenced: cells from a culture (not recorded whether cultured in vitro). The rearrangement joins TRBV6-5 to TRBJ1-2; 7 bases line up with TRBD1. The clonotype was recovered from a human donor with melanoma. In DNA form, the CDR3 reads TGTGCCAGCATTGGTGAGGGGGCGCGTGGCTACACCTTC. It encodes CASIGEGARGYTF.